This TCR beta chain was observed in a study of response to subunit inactivated influenza vaccine. This clonotype has just a few counts. Germline trimming cut 1 base from V and 1 base from J; bases unmatched to any gene: 3. This CDR3 region has 16 residues. Germline V gene lookup returns CDR1 MGHRA and CDR2 YSYEKL. From the RT-PCR reads, TCRdb called clonotypes with MiXCR, one entry per CDR3 protein. This sample yields 170,000 or so distinct CDR3 sequences, of which around a tenth are seen a single time; 35% to 40% belongs to the top ten. The source of this sequence is a man in his fifties or sixties who received an inactivated influenza vaccine. The source was CD8+ T cells sorted from PBMCs, collected less than 30 months after vaccination. This sequence joins TRBV4-1 and TRBJ2-5, with 10 bases identical to TRBD2. This chain's CDR3 is CASSQGTSGSQETQYF. Here the CDR3 DNA reads TGCGCCAGCAGCCAAGGGACTAGCGGATCCCAAGAGACCCAGTACTTC.